A selection of T cell receptor beta chains follows, all from one sample in a study of spatial heterogeneity in lung cancer. TCRdb passed the 5' RACE reads through MiXCR, listing each CDR3 protein once. Of some 53,000 distinct CDR3 sequences listed, more than 6.5% are singletons. The sample consisted of PBMCs, taken at surgery. All receptors come from a female donor with early-stage non-small cell lung cancer. Each CDR3 is given with its conserved first and last residue. A D gene is named only where the DNA matches it firmly.

V: TRBV5-1; length: 16; D: -; J: TRBJ2-2; CDR3: CASSSERRVNTGELFF
V: TRBV6-5; length: 15; D: -; J: TRBJ2-7; CDR3: CASSYAATGFYEQYF
V: TRBV18; length: 14; D: -; J: TRBJ1-1; CDR3: CASSPAGLNTEAFF
V: TRBV20-1; length: 15; D: TRBD1; J: TRBJ2-3; CDR3: CSARSGQGRTDTQYF
V: TRBV28; length: 14; D: -; J: TRBJ2-3; CDR3: CASSLGLGTDTQYF
V: TRBV7-2; length: 14; D: -; J: TRBJ2-7; CDR3: CASSLATGSYEQYF
V: TRBV7-9; length: 13; D: -; J: TRBJ2-1; CDR3: CASSSGAHNEQFF
V: TRBV7-2; length: 15; D: -; J: TRBJ2-7; CDR3: CASSLIGTTDYEQYF
V: TRBV29-1; length: 11; D: -; J: TRBJ1-3; CDR3: CSASTGNTIYF
V: TRBV29-1; length: 12; D: -; J: TRBJ2-7; CDR3: CSVATSSYEQYF
V: TRBV28; length: 13; D: -; J: TRBJ2-7; CDR3: CASRDSSAYEQYF
V: TRBV30; length: 15; D: -; J: TRBJ1-2; CDR3: CAWSKPYIAGIGYTF
V: TRBV2; length: 15; D: -; J: TRBJ1-5; CDR3: CASSRTDQFNQPQHF
V: TRBV19; length: 15; D: TRBD2; J: TRBJ2-3; CDR3: CASRTLAGGKDTQYF
V: TRBV12-3/TRBV12-4; length: 16; D: -; J: TRBJ2-6; CDR3: CASSSGTLSGANVLTF
V: TRBV7-6; length: 13; D: -; J: TRBJ1-2; CDR3: CASSYGAALSYTF
V: TRBV19; length: 15; D: -; J: TRBJ2-2; CDR3: CASSMLDSRNGELFF
V: TRBV7-9; length: 12; D: -; J: TRBJ1-1; CDR3: CASSLERTEAFF
V: TRBV2; length: 13; D: -; J: TRBJ2-1; CDR3: CASSPDLYNEQFF
V: TRBV6-2/TRBV6-3; length: 15; D: -; J: TRBJ1-1; CDR3: CASMSPEAGNTEAFF
V: TRBV30; length: 14; D: -; J: TRBJ1-5; CDR3: CAWSSGAGNQPQHF
V: TRBV19; length: 16; D: -; J: TRBJ2-1; CDR3: CASSPGDTSSYNEQFF
V: TRBV7-2; length: 15; D: -; J: TRBJ1-2; CDR3: CASSPTAGPVVGYTF